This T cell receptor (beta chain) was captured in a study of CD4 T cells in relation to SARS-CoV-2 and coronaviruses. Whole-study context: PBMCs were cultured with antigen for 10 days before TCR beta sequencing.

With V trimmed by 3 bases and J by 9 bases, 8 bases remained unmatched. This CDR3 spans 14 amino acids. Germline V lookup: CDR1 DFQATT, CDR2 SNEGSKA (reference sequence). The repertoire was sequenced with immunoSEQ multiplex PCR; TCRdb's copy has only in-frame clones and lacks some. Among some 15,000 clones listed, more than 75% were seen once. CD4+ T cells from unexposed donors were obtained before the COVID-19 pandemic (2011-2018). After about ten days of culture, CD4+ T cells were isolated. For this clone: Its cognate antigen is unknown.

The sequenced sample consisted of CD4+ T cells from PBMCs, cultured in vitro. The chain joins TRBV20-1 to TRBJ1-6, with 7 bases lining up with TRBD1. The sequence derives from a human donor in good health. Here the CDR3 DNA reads TGCAGTGCTAGTGCTGGACAGGAAAGTTCACCCCTCCACTTT. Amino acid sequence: CSASAGQESSPLHF.